These 6 T cell receptor beta chains came from one sample sequenced in a study of cytomegalovirus exposure and HLA in healthy donors. The data were produced by immunoSEQ multiplex PCR, yet TCRdb's version contains in-frame clones alone and is incomplete. The table lists about 180,000 clones, roughly 86% of them singletons. Material: PBMCs. The receptor source for this set is a man younger than 35 in good health and CMV-seropositive.

This rearrangement joins TRBV18 to TRBJ2-7; 7 bases align to TRBD2. Germline values: CDR1 KGHSH, CDR2 LQKENI. The V and J ends lost 3 bases and 3 bases, in that order; junction bases with no gene match: 5. This CDR3 comprises 14 residues. CDR3 coding DNA: TGTGCCAGCTCACCGCTAGCGGCAGGCTACGAGCAGTACTTC. It is translated as CASSPLAAGYEQYF.

The rearrangement uses TRBV11-2 and TRBJ2-3; 10 positions match TRBD2. Germline CDR1 SGHAT, CDR2 FQNNGV. After removal of 3 bases from V and 8 bases from J, the junction contained 8 bases not matched to a gene. This CDR3 spans 15 amino acids. This CDR3 is CASSFPASGGGTQYF. CDR3 in DNA: TGTGCCAGCAGCTTTCCCGCTAGCGGGGGCGGTACGCAGTATTTT.

The rearrangement joins TRBV28 to TRBJ1-3, with D perhaps matching TRBD1 (5 bases). The CDR3 is made up of 12 amino acids. CDR1 is MDHEN, CDR2 SYDVKM, per germline. The V end was cut by 5 bases, the J end by 16 bases, with 18 bases between. The CDR3 is CASSTPGVAGYF. For the CDR3, the DNA is TGTGCCAGCAGTACTCCGGGGGTGGCAGGGTATTTT.

The V call is TRBV18, the J call TRBJ2-3; TRBD2 might be the D (6 bases). Trimming took 1 base from V and 5 from J, leaving 16 bases between them. The germline gives CDR1 KGHSH, CDR2 LQKENI. CDR3 length: 16 residues. The CDR3 protein is CASSPRRGGDGDTQYF. CDR3 coding DNA: TGTGCCAGCTCACCACGAAGGGGCGGGGACGGAGATACGCAGTATTTT.

The genes are TRBV7-9 and TRBJ2-1; TRBD1 agrees at 9 bases. Trimming cost V 5 bases and J 2 bases; bases outside gene matches: 4. Germline CDR1 reads SEHNR; CDR2 reads FQNEAQ (reference sequence). The CDR3 extends over 15 amino acids. CDR3 residues: CASSLRDRAYNEQFF. CDR3 coding DNA: TGTGCCAGCAGCCTGAGGGACAGGGCCTACAATGAGCAGTTCTTC.

This clone was counted once. The rearrangement joins TRBV10-3 to TRBJ2-1; TRBD2 aligns across 11 bases. This CDR3 contains 20 residues. Trimming cost V 2 bases and J 7 bases; bases outside gene matches: 19. Per the germline V gene, CDR1 is ENHRY and CDR2 is SYGVKD. Written as DNA, the CDR3 is TGTGCCATCAGTGAGCCGGCTGAGGGGTTTAGCGGGAGGGCCTGGAATGAGCAGTTCTTC. Residues: CAISEPAEGFSGRAWNEQFF.